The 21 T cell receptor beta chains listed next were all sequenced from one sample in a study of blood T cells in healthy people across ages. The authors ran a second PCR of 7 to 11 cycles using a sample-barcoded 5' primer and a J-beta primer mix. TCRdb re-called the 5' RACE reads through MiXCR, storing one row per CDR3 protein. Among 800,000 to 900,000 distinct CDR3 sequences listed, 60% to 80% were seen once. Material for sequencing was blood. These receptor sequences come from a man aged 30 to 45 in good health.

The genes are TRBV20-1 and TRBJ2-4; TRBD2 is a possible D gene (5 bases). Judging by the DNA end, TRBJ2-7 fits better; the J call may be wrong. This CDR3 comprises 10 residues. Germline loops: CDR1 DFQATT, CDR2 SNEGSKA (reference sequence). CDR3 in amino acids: CSFGDYEQYF. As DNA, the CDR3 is TGCAGTTTCGGGGATTACGAGCAGTACTTC.

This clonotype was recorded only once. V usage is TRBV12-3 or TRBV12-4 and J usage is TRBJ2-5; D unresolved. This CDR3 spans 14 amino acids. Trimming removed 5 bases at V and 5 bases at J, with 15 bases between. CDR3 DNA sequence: TGTGCCAGCAGTACCCCATACCCCGGGGAGACCCAGTACTTC. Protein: CASSTPYPGETQYF.

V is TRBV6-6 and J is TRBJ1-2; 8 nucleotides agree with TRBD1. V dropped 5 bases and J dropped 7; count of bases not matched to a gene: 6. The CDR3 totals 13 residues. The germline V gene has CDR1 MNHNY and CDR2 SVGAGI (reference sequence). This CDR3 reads CASSRTGFSGYTF. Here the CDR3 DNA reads TGTGCCAGCAGTAGGACAGGGTTTAGTGGCTACACCTTC.

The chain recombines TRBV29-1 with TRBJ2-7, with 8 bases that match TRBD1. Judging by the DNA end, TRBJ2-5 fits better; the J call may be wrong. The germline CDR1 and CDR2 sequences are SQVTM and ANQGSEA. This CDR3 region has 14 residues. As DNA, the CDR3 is TGCGGCGGCACGACAGGGGTTAGGAGGGAGACCCAGTACTTC. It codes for CGGTTGVRRETQYF.

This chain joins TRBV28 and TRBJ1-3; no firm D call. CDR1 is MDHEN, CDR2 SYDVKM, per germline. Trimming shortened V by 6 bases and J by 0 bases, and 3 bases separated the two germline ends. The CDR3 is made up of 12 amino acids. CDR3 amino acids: CASSRSGNTIYF. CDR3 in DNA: TGTGCCAGCAGCCGCTCTGGAAACACCATATATTTT.

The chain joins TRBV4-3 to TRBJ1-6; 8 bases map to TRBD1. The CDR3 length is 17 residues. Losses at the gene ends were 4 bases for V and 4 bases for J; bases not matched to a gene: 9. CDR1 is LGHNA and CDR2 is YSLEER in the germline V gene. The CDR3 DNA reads TGCGCCAGCAGCCGCAAAACAGGGGGGCTGTATAATTCACCCCTCCACTTT. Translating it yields CASSRKTGGLYNSPLHF.

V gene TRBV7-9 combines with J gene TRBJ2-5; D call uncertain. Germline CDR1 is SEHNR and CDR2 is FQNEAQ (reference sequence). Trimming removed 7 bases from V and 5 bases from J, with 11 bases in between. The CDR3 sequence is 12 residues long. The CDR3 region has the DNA TGTGCCAGCATGACGGACGGGGAGACCCAGTACTTC. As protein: CASMTDGETQYF.

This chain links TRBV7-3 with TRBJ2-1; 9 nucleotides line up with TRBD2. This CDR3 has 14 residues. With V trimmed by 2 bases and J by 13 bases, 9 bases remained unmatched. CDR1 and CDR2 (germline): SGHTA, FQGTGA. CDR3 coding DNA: TGTGCCAGCAGCTTATTGCCAGCGGGGGGAGTCCAGTTCTTC. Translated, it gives CASSLLPAGGVQFF.

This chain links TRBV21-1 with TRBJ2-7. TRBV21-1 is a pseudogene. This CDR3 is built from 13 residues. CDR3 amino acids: CASRSGPVYEQYF. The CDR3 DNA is TGTGCCAGCAGAAGTGGACCCGTGTACGAGCAGTACTTC.

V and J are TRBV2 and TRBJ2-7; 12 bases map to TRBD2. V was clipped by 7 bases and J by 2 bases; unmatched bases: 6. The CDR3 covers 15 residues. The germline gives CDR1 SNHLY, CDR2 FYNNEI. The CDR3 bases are TGTGCCAGCATTGAGCGGACTAGCGGGGCCTACGAGCAGTACTTC. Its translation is CASIERTSGAYEQYF.

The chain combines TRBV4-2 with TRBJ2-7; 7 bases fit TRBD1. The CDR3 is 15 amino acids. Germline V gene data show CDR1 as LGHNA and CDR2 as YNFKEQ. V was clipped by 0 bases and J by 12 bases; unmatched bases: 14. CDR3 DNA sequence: TGTGCCAGCAGCCAAGACGCGGCCGGACAGGTCGGTCCGTACTTC. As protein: CASSQDAAGQVGPYF.

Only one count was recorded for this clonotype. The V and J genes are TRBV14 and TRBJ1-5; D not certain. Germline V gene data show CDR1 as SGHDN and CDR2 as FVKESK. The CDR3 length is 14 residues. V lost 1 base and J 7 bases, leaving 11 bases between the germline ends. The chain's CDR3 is CASSQGQDRQPQHF. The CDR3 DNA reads TGTGCCAGCAGCCAAGGGCAGGATAGACAGCCCCAGCATTTT.

CDR3 DNA sequence: TGTGCCAGCAGTCGTACCACAGACAGGGGGAAGAATGAGCAGTTCTTC. Protein sequence: CASSRTTDRGKNEQFF. The chain uses TRBV6-5 and TRBJ2-1, with TRBD1 matching 9 bases. From germline, CDR1 is MNHEY and CDR2 SVGAGI. With V trimmed by 5 bases and J by 7 bases, 12 bases remained unmatched. This CDR3 contains 16 residues.

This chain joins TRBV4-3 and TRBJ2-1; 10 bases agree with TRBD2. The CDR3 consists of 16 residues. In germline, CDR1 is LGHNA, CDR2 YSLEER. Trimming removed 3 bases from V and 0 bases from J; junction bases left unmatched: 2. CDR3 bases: TGCGCCAGCAGCCATGTAGCGGGGGGCTCCTACAATGAGCAGTTCTTC. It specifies CASSHVAGGSYNEQFF.

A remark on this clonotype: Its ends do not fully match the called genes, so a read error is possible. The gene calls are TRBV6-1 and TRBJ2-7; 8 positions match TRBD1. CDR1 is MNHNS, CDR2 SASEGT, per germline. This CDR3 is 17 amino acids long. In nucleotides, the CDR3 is TGTGTCAGCAGTAAAGACCAGGGACAGGTCACTCGCTACGAGCAGTACTTC. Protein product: CVSSKDQGQVTRYEQYF.

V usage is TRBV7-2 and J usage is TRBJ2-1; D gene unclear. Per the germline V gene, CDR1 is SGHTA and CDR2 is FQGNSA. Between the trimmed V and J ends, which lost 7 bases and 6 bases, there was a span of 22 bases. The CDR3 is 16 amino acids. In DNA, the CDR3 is TGTGCCAGCAACTTGCAGATCGGCCATGCGATCAATGAGCAGTTCTTC. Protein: CASNLQIGHAINEQFF.

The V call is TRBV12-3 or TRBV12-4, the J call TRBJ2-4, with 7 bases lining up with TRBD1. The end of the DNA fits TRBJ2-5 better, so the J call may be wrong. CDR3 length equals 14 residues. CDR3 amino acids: CASRLTGKRETQYF. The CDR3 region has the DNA TGTGCCAGCAGGTTGACAGGGAAACGAGAGACCCAGTACTTC.

CDR3 protein: CAISDRTRSINEQFF. CDR3 in DNA: TGTGCCATCAGTGATCGAACTAGGTCCATCAATGAGCAGTTCTTC. The chain employs TRBV10-3 and TRBJ2-1; TRBD2 is a possible D gene (5 bases). Germline V gives CDR1 ENHRY, CDR2 SYGVKD. V lost 3 bases, J lost 6 bases, and 15 bases lay in between. The CDR3 spans 15 residues.

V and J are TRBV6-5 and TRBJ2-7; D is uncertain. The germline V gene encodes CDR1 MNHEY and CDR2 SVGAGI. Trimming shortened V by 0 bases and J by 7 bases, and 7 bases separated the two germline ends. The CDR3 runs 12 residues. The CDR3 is CASSYSTGEQYF. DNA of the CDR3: TGTGCCAGCAGTTACTCGACCGGTGAGCAGTACTTC.

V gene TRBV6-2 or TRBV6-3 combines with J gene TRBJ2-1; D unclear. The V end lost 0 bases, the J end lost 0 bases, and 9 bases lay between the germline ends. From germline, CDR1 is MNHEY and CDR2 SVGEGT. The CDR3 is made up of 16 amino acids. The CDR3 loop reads CASSYSGILSYNEQFF. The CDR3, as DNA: TGTGCCAGCAGTTACTCAGGGATACTCTCCTACAATGAGCAGTTCTTC.

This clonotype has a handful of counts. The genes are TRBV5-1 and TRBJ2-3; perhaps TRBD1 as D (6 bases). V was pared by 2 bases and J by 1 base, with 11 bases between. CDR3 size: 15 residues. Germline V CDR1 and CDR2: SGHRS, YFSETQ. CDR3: CASSLQGIGTDTQYF. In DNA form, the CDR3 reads TGCGCCAGCAGCTTACAGGGAATAGGCACAGATACGCAGTATTTT. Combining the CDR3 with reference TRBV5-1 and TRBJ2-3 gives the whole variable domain KAGVTQTPRYLIKTRGQQVTLSCSPISGHRSVSWYQQTPGQGLQFLFEYFSETQRNKGNFPGRFSGRQFSNSRSEMNVSTLELGDSALYLCASSLQGIGTDTQYFGPGTRLTVL.